Reported below is one T cell receptor beta chain. Antigen: not known. V shed 6 bases, J shed 7 bases, and the junction held 7 bases outside the gene matches. This CDR3 region has 14 residues. CDR1 and CDR2 from the germline V gene are LNHNV and YYDKDF (reference sequence). This PCR relied on a set of 60 Vbeta primers and 13 Jbeta primers. The method was immunoSEQ multiplex PCR; TCRdb's version includes in-frame clones alone and lacks a portion of them. The sample consists of around 150,000 clones, 82% of them appearing once. This entry belongs to a study of cytomegalovirus exposure and HLA in healthy donors. General study findings and limits: In a later analysis, TCR association rates varied by HLA locus: DRB1 most, HLA-C fewest.

The rearrangement joins TRBV15 to TRBJ1-5, with TRBD1 matching over 9 bases. The receptor was isolated from a man younger than 45 in good health and CMV-seropositive. Sequencing was performed on PBMCs. Here the CDR3 DNA reads TGTGCCACCAGGAACACAGGGGGCGAACAGCCCCAGCATTTT. As protein: CATRNTGGEQPQHF.